The sequence of this T cell receptor beta chain was determined in a study of cytomegalovirus exposure and HLA in healthy donors. General observations from the study: Specific recognition of CMV antigens was confirmed in vitro for a few chains (all CMV-associated).

Deletions cut 6 bases from V and 5 bases from J, with 8 bases between. Looked up from germline, CDR1 is MNHEY and CDR2 is SVGAGI. CDR3 length equals 12 residues. On this clone itself: Its antigen is not identified.

The PCR contained 60 Vbeta and 13 Jbeta primers. Sequenced by immunoSEQ multiplex PCR; TCRdb stores in-frame clones only, minus some. The repertoire consists of approximately 84,000 clones, with roughly 75% occurring once and the leading ten covering 2% to 2.5%. The receptor was derived from a man aged 35 to 55 in good health and CMV-seronegative. This chain connects TRBV6-5 to TRBJ1-5, with a possible D match to TRBD1 (5 bases). The specimen sequenced was PBMCs. The CDR3 sequence: CASRQGDQPQHF. Here the CDR3 DNA reads TGTGCCAGCAGACAAGGGGATCAGCCCCAGCATTTT.